Below, 14 T cell receptor beta chains from the same sample are listed, as sequenced in a study of beta chain features in type 1 diabetes. The isolated RNA, all of it, was reverse transcribed, so expressed TCRB transcripts were what got sequenced. This table comes from immunoSEQ multiplex PCR, and its TCRdb copy is limited to in-frame clones, with some not included. Altogether about 150,000 clones are present, roughly 8% being singletons, with the ten largest covering 0.65%. Material for sequencing was central memory CD4+ T cells from blood. These receptors all come from a man aged 18 to 35 in good health.

This clone has only a few counts. The chain carries TRBV6-1 and TRBJ2-7, with TRBD2 matching 13 bases. The CDR3 is 16 amino acids. Unmatched junction bases numbered 7, after V lost 4 bases and J lost 4 bases. Germline CDR1 reads MNHNS; CDR2 reads SASEGT. The CDR3 loop reads CASSGGTSGTRYEQYF. DNA for the CDR3: TGTGCCAGCAGTGGAGGGACTAGCGGGACGAGGTACGAGCAGTACTTC.

The rearrangement uses TRBV6-5 and TRBJ2-3; D might be TRBD2 (7 bases). The ends were cut back, 2 bases at V and 1 base at J, with 10 bases in the middle. The germline CDR1 and CDR2 sequences are MNHEY and SVGAGI. This CDR3 has 15 residues. This CDR3 reads CASSYGRGRTDTQYF. DNA of the CDR3: TGTGCCAGCAGTTACGGGCGGGGGCGCACAGATACGCAGTATTTT.

The chain employs TRBV9 and TRBJ2-7; possible D gene TRBD1, 5 bases. Germline values: CDR1 SGDLS, CDR2 YYNGEE. The CDR3 runs 16 residues. Trimming left V 4 bases short and J 0 bases short, with 17 bases between. The CDR3 reads CASSSSPGALSYEQYF. For the CDR3, the DNA is TGTGCCAGCAGCTCATCCCCTGGGGCGCTCTCCTACGAGCAGTACTTC. Supplemented by reference TRBV9 and TRBJ2-7, the full variable domain reads DSGVTQTPKHLITATGQRVTLRCSPRSGDLSVYWYQQSLDQGLQFLIQYYNGEERAKGNILERFSAQQFPDLHSELNLSSLELGDSALYFCASSSSPGALSYEQYFGPGTRLTVT.

J is TRBJ1-5 and V is TRBV11-3, with 8 nucleotides matching TRBD1. V dropped 3 bases and J dropped 2; count of bases not matched to a gene: 6. The CDR3 has 16 residues. The germline V gene encodes CDR1 SGHNT and CDR2 YENEEA. The CDR3 DNA sequence: TGTGCCAGCAGCTTTAGGACAGGGAAAGGCAATCAGCCCCAGCATTTT. Its translation is CASSFRTGKGNQPQHF.

The chain couples TRBV11-3 to TRBJ2-1; 14 bases align to TRBD2. The CDR3 length is 16 residues. V gave up 5 bases and J gave up 5 bases; unmatched junction bases: 5. The germline CDR1 and CDR2 sequences are SGHNT and YENEEA. CDR3 sequence (DNA): TGTGCCAGCAGCAGGAGGACTAGCGGGAGGAACAATGAGCAGTTCTTC. Residues: CASSRRTSGRNNEQFF.

This chain uses TRBV4-2 with TRBJ1-5, with D possibly TRBD1 on 5 matching bases. The V end lost 0 bases, the J end lost 7 bases, and 13 bases lay between the germline ends. Per germline, CDR1 LGHNA and CDR2 YNFKEQ. The CDR3 loop spans 15 amino acids. The CDR3 region is CASSQDQGADQPQHF. In DNA form, the CDR3 reads TGTGCCAGCAGCCAAGATCAAGGGGCCGACCAGCCCCAGCATTTT.

This chain links TRBV7-3 with TRBJ1-1, with D maybe TRBD1 (6 bases). This CDR3 comprises 12 residues. Germline V gene lookup returns CDR1 SGHTA and CDR2 FQGTGA. V was trimmed by 5 bases and J by 7 bases, leaving 11 bases between them. The CDR3 nucleotides read TGTGCCAGCAGCCCAGGCAGGGGTGAAGCTTTCTTT. Protein sequence: CASSPGRGEAFF.

The rearrangement links TRBV15 to TRBJ2-7; TRBD1 might be the D (6 bases). Trimming took 0 bases from V and 5 from J, leaving 17 bases between them. The length of the CDR3 is 16 residues. CDR1 and CDR2 from the germline V gene are LNHNV and YYDKDF (reference sequence). CDR3 coding DNA: TGTGCCACCAGCAGAGAGGCAGGGGTGCCCGGCGACGAGCAGTACTTC. Translating it yields CATSREAGVPGDEQYF.

The chain recombines TRBV5-1 with TRBJ2-5; 16 bases agree with TRBD2. After removal of 4 bases from V and 2 bases from J, the junction contained 5 bases not matched to a gene. The CDR3 contains 17 residues. Germline V CDR1 and CDR2: SGHRS, YFSETQ. The CDR3 is CASSPGLAGGEQETQYF. CDR3 sequence (DNA): TGCGCCAGCAGCCCGGGACTAGCGGGGGGGGAGCAAGAGACCCAGTACTTC.

This clone was counted many times. This specimen includes other DNA sequences encoding the same CDR3. The genes are TRBV30 and TRBJ1-5, with 8 bases fitting TRBD1. V gave up 5 bases and J gave up 2 bases; unmatched junction bases: 2. This CDR3 spans 13 amino acids. Germline loops: CDR1 GTSNPN, CDR2 SVGIG (reference sequence). CDR3 bases: TGTGCCTGGGACAGGGGTGGCAATCAGCCCCAGCATTTT. Translated: CAWDRGGNQPQHF. Looking up the rest from reference TRBV30 and TRBJ1-5 gives the full variable domain: SQTIHQWPATLVQPVGSPLSLECTVEGTSNPNLYWYRQAAGRGLQLLFYSVGIGQISSEVPQNLSASRPQDRQFILSSKKLLLSDSGFYLCAWDRGGNQPQHFGDGTRLSIL.

The sample holds many counts of this clone. This specimen includes other DNA sequences encoding the same CDR3. The genes are TRBV18 and TRBJ1-1, with D maybe TRBD1 (5 bases). CDR3 size: 14 residues. Trimming took 2 bases from V and 2 from J, leaving 9 bases between them. Germline V gene lookup returns CDR1 KGHSH and CDR2 LQKENI. The CDR3 DNA reads TGTGCCAGCTCACCAAGGGGTGGCAACACTGAAGCTTTCTTT. Translated, it gives CASSPRGGNTEAFF.

This chain links TRBV28 with TRBJ2-3, with TRBD2 identical over 7 bases. This CDR3 has 15 amino acids. Germline CDR1 and CDR2: MDHEN and SYDVKM. V gave up 7 bases and J gave up 3 bases; unmatched junction bases: 10. CDR3 amino acids: CASKPRTRLTDTQYF. The CDR3 DNA reads TGTGCCAGCAAGCCCCGGACTAGGCTAACAGATACGCAGTATTTT.

The CDR3 loop is CASSFFAGAGNTIYF. The CDR3 DNA reads as TGTGCCAGCAGCTTCTTCGCAGGGGCTGGAAACACCATATATTTT. The rearrangement joins TRBV28 to TRBJ1-3, with D perhaps matching TRBD1 (6 bases). Trimming left V 6 bases short and J 2 bases short, with 14 bases between. There are 15 residues in the CDR3. CDR1 is MDHEN, CDR2 SYDVKM, per germline. Filled out from reference TRBV28 and TRBJ1-3, the complete variable domain reads DVKVTQSSRYLVKRTGEKVFLECVQDMDHENMFWYRQDPGLGLRLIYFSYDVKMKEKGDIPEGYSVSREKKERFSLILESASTNQTSMYLCASSFFAGAGNTIYFGEGSWLTVV.

This clone appeared a few times. V usage is TRBV5-6 and J usage is TRBJ1-1; 9 bases are a match to TRBD1. The V gene end was trimmed by 0 bases and the J gene end by 8 bases; junction bases not matched to a gene: 2. Germline V lookup: CDR1 SGHDT, CDR2 YYEEEE. This CDR3 has 13 residues. The chain's CDR3 is CASSLGTGVEAFF. The CDR3 coding sequence is TGTGCCAGCAGCTTGGGGACAGGGGTAGAAGCTTTCTTT.